There are a few counts of the clone carrying this T cell receptor beta chain. The data stem from a study of blood T cells in healthy people across ages. Using a J-beta primer mix together with a sample-barcoded 5' primer, a second PCR was run for about 6 to 11 cycles. Each CDR3 protein is one row after TCRdb ran MiXCR on the 5' RACE reads. This table has 1.5 million to 2 million distinct CDR3 sequences, roughly 50% appearing once. Germline-derived CDR1 and CDR2 are MDHEN and SYDVKM. V was cut by 4 bases and J by 1 base, with 13 bases left in between. The CDR3 spans 15 residues. This clonotype originated in a woman between 40 and 50 years old in good health. The sequenced sample was blood. The chain is built from TRBV28 and TRBJ2-5; tentative D call: TRBD1 (6 bases). The CDR3 DNA sequence: TGTGCCAGCAGTTCCATGGACAGCGGCCAAGAGACCCAGTACTTC. Protein product: CASSSMDSGQETQYF.